This T cell receptor (beta chain) was recovered during a study of T cell repertoires in cytomegalovirus infection. Across the whole study: A matching HLA type, together with CMV infection, was signaled by public TCR beta signatures.

This clonotype came up a few times. Its antigen is unidentified. Findings and limits, study-wide: Summed frequency of shared TCR beta families picked out CMV carriers who also had the relevant HLA. Across the ex vivo response, the dominant clonotypes were HLA-C-restricted CMV-specific TCR beta clonotypes.

In TCRdb, the reads were re-called with MiXCR into one record per CDR3 protein. The sample has some 700,000 distinct CDR3 sequences, roughly a third seen once. The V gene lost 3 bases and the J gene lost 7 bases, with 9 bases spanning the gap. The germline CDR1 and CDR2 sequences are KGHDR and SFDVKD. This CDR3 is 13 amino acids long. Sequences were obtained from PBMCs. The TCR comes from a human donor in good health (CMV status not recorded). Some clones in this sample may be carry-over from other donors' samples. This chain uses TRBV24-1 with TRBJ2-1, with D perhaps being TRBD1 or TRBD2 (6 bases each). CDR3 DNA sequence: TGTGCCACCAGTGATCGGAGGGGGAATGAGCAGTTCTTC. It encodes CATSDRRGNEQFF.